This T cell receptor beta chain stems from a study of neurological immune-mediated disorders. General study points: No CDR3 amino acid sequences were shared by expanded clones across subjects, suggesting private repertoires in all groups.

Indicated time point: longitudinal time-point 2. Using its own MiXCR run on the 5' RACE reads, TCRdb lists one record per CDR3 protein. The sample lists 70,000 to 95,000 distinct CDR3 sequences, approximately 13% occurring once. Many counts were recorded for this clonotype. Its antigen is still unknown. Input material: PBMCs. The source of this sequence is a female donor with HTLV-1-associated myelopathy (HAM/TSP).

This chain's CDR3 is CASSITGTGSYEQYF. In nucleotides, the CDR3 is TGTGCCAGCAGCATAACCGGGACAGGCTCCTACGAGCAGTACTTC. The chain combines TRBV7-8 with TRBJ2-7, with 8 bases aligning to TRBD1. Per the germline V gene, CDR1 is SGHVS and CDR2 is FQNEAQ. After removal of 5 bases from V and 0 bases from J, the junction contained 6 bases not matched to a gene. This CDR3 contains 15 residues. The full variable domain, with the rest looked up from reference TRBV7-8 and TRBJ2-7, is GAGVSQSPRYKVAKRGQDVALRCDPISGHVSLFWYQQALGQGPEFLTYFQNEAQLDKSGLPSDRFFAERPEGSVSTLKIQRTQQEDSAVYLCASSITGTGSYEQYFGPGTRLTVT.